What follows are 13 T cell receptor beta chains derived from one specimen sequenced in a study of shared clonotypes between healthy human individuals. Profiling relied on immunoSEQ multiplex PCR, and the TCRdb table lists in-frame clones only, not all of them. This table holds around 200,000 clones, roughly 93% found once. Material for sequencing was naive CD4+ T cells sorted from blood. Specified subset: CD45RA+ positively selected. The receptors derive from a woman in her 30s in good health.

The chain is built from TRBV19 and TRBJ1-5; 7 bases fit TRBD1. With 5 bases clipped from V and 6 bases from J, the junction kept 7 bases outside the gene matches. This CDR3 region has 14 residues. From germline, CDR1 is LNHDA and CDR2 SQIVND (reference sequence). This chain's CDR3 is CASSEQGFGQPQHF. CDR3 in DNA: TGTGCCAGTAGTGAACAGGGGTTTGGTCAGCCCCAGCATTTT.

On this clone: This sample also contains other DNA sequences that code for the same CDR3. This chain joins TRBV28 and TRBJ2-1; D is uncertain. The V gene lost 2 bases and the J gene lost 10 bases, with 6 bases spanning the gap. Germline V gene data show CDR1 as MDHEN and CDR2 as SYDVKM. The CDR3 extends over 11 amino acids. CDR3 in DNA: TGTGCCAGCAGTTTAGGTTGGGAGCAGTTCTTC. This sequence encodes CASSLGWEQFF.

The chain uses TRBV28 and TRBJ2-5; 10 nucleotides agree with TRBD2. Matching the DNA end better, TRBJ2-7 makes the J call doubtful. CDR3 length: 15 residues. Germline V gives CDR1 MDHEN, CDR2 SYDVKM. The CDR3 nucleotides read TGTGCCAGCAGAAATACCGGGACTAGCGTGTACGAGCAGTACTTC. Translation gives CASRNTGTSVYEQYF.

The chain carries TRBV19 and TRBJ2-1, with D perhaps TRBD1 (6 bases). Germline CDR1 LNHDA, CDR2 SQIVND (reference sequence). Trimming removed 4 bases at V and 4 bases at J, with 14 bases between. The CDR3 runs 15 residues. The CDR3 sequence: CASSTTARGYNEQFF. DNA of the CDR3: TGTGCCAGTAGTACGACAGCCAGGGGATACAATGAGCAGTTCTTC.

This chain links TRBV23-1 with TRBJ1-4; possibly TRBD1 for D (5 bases). TRBV23-1 is sorted into the ORF group, with uncertain function. The CDR3 runs to 15 residues. Deletions cut 0 bases from V and 4 bases from J, with 9 bases between. The CDR3 sequence: CASSQSRGINEKLFF. The CDR3 DNA is TGCGCCAGCAGTCAATCTCGGGGGATTAATGAAAAACTGTTTTTT.

The chain is built from TRBV9 and TRBJ2-2; 10 nucleotides match TRBD2. The CDR3 consists of 17 residues. Germline CDR1 and CDR2: SGDLS and YYNGEE. V gave up 4 bases and J gave up 3 bases; unmatched junction bases: 9. The CDR3 loop reads CASSSTGLAEYTGELFF. CDR3 bases: TGTGCCAGCAGCTCTACCGGACTAGCGGAGTACACCGGGGAGCTGTTTTTT.

Only a few counts were recorded for this clone. This chain joins TRBV14 and TRBJ2-1, with 7 bases fitting TRBD1. CDR3 length: 13 amino acids. V dropped 6 bases and J dropped 8; count of bases not matched to a gene: 7. Germline assignment: CDR1 SGHDN and CDR2 FVKESK. In DNA, the CDR3 is TGTGCCAGCAGTACAAGGGGGCTACATGAGCAGTTCTTC. Its translation is CASSTRGLHEQFF.

This clone was counted once. J is TRBJ2-2 and V is TRBV10-3; 9 bases are a match to TRBD2. With 3 bases clipped from V and 4 bases from J, the junction kept 6 bases outside the gene matches. CDR3 length equals 16 residues. Germline CDR1 reads ENHRY; CDR2 reads SYGVKD. The CDR3 loop reads CAISDKAGGPTGELFF. CDR3 nucleotide sequence: TGTGCCATCAGTGATAAGGCGGGAGGGCCCACCGGGGAGCTGTTTTTT.

The count of this clone is one. The chain has TRBV2 and TRBJ2-7, with D uncertain. Germline V lookup: CDR1 SNHLY, CDR2 FYNNEI. V was trimmed by 2 bases and J by 2 bases, leaving 16 bases between them. The CDR3 is 16 amino acids. This CDR3 reads CASSELDPGTAYEQYF. The CDR3 coding sequence is TGTGCCAGCAGTGAATTGGACCCAGGAACGGCCTACGAGCAGTACTTC.

The chain has TRBV7-9 and TRBJ2-1; D possibly corresponds to TRBD2 (7 bases). CDR1 and CDR2 (germline): SEHNR, FQNEAQ (reference sequence). The CDR3 covers 16 residues. V was pared by 3 bases and J by 4 bases, with 16 bases between. CDR3 in amino acids: CASSLAGAGSYNEQFF. The CDR3 DNA reads TGTGCCAGCAGCTTGGCGGGGGCGGGATCATACAATGAGCAGTTCTTC.

The rearrangement links TRBV28 to TRBJ2-5; TRBD1 matches at 8 bases. The J call could be wrong; TRBJ2-7 is a better fit for the DNA end. This CDR3 is built from 13 residues. The germline CDR1 and CDR2 sequences are MDHEN and SYDVKM. CDR3 sequence (DNA): TGTGCCAGCAGTTCGGGACAGGAATACGAGCAGTACTTC. Translation gives CASSSGQEYEQYF.

The genes are TRBV5-1 and TRBJ2-5; 7 nucleotides agree with TRBD2. The DNA end is more similar to TRBJ2-7, so the J call may be wrong. There are 15 residues in the CDR3. Germline V lookup: CDR1 SGHRS, CDR2 YFSETQ. This CDR3 is CASSDSWGGSYEQYF. CDR3 sequence (DNA): TGCGCCAGCAGCGACTCGTGGGGCGGGAGTTACGAGCAGTACTTC.

The chain uses TRBV5-6 and TRBJ2-3, with TRBD2 matching 7 bases. Germline lookup yields CDR1 SGHDT and CDR2 YYEEEE. CDR3 size: 16 residues. V trimming: 4 bases; J trimming: 7 bases; junction bases outside the gene matches: 15. CDR3 nucleotide sequence: TGTGCCAGCAGCAGGGGAGGGCCCCCTTATTCACATACGCAGTATTTT. Its protein product is CASSRGGPPYSHTQYF.